Described below is a single T cell receptor beta chain sequence and its context. No antigen is known for it. No qualities accompany the bases; no much larger clone lies one base away. The record originates from a study of PD-L1 blockade in urothelial cancer (dated by TCRdb to about 2017). In terms of the full investigation: Every patient began therapy at some point between 2013 and 2015 and was given atezolizumab 1,200 mg intravenously every 3 weeks. About 85% of the roughly 29 patients were males with bladder-origin urothelial cancer, and about 65% of the roughly 30 reported a prior smoking history. Patients had an ECOG performance status of 0 or 1 and had received between 0 and 3 prior chemotherapy regimens. Blood samples were analyzed 3 weeks after the start of treatment (second dose) and 6 weeks after the start of treatment. Blood samples gave a median of approximately 150,000 T cells and 77,000 or so unique TCRs, with a median clonality of approximately 0.08. The study, an exploratory multi-omic analysis, examined somatic, immune and clinical correlates of response to PD-L1 blockade with atezolizumab in urothelial cancer. Pretreatment tumor samples and matched peripheral blood, collected serially before and after atezolizumab treatment, underwent TCR sequencing. Durable clinical benefit was defined as progression-free survival longer than 6 months, and TCR features were also tested against progression-free and overall survival. Whole exome sequencing and RNA sequencing of pretreatment tumors were performed alongside TCR sequencing in the same patients. Under 10 patients reached durable clinical benefit, while 20 or so patients did not. Under 30 patients had pretreatment blood TCR-seq, some 24 had at least one posttreatment blood collection, and some 24 had tumor TCR-seq.

Overall study outcomes, separate from this receptor: Small sample size (n ≈ 28) and many exploratory analyses mean the results are intended to be hypothesis-generating. Among patients with durable benefit, tumor-associated TCR clones showed greater expansion in peripheral blood 3 weeks after treatment started (n of about 21, p = 0.022). Improved progression-free and overall survival was found to be associated with pretreatment peripheral blood TCR clonality below the median.

The CDR3 contains 16 residues, cysteine and phenylalanine counted. Only the CDR3 part of the read is kept: 48 bases, read in frame from the first base. V drops 4 bases and J drops 0 bases, leaving 15 bases in between. According to the germline V gene, CDR1 reads SGHRS and CDR2 reads YFSETQ. Synthetic TCR analog templates were spiked into each PCR to estimate absolute template abundance from read counts. The immunoSEQ assay used bias-controlled V and J gene primers to amplify TCRbeta CDR3 regions from genomic DNA. Sequencing of rearranged TCRbeta segments was performed at approximately 20X coverage. Per the source publication's procedure: Sequencing errors were corrected by clustering and CDR3s were annotated against IMGT to assign V, D and J genes. Only productive TCRbeta rearrangements were used in downstream analyses, excluding out-of-frame or stop-codon sequences. Clonality was computed as one minus Shannon entropy normalized by the log of the number of unique productive sequences. Fisher's exact test with Benjamini-Hochberg correction, at a threshold of adjusted p below 0.01, was used to find clones that differed between time points or between blood and tumor. Held by TCRdb, this immuneACCESS table contains in-frame sequences only and omits some clones. Under half of the omission traces to an unresolved V gene where checked; the cause of the rest is unknown. V and J calls and clone size follow that table, whereas D and trimming were derived from the DNA. This sample gives about 100,000 clones in total; around 93% of them show up just once. Clones ranked in the top ten supply 0.7% to 0.95% of the sample.

The cohort included about 30 patients with locally advanced or metastatic urothelial carcinoma who were treated at Memorial Sloan Kettering on a trial protocol. Peripheral blood mononuclear cells were collected pretreatment and during treatment, at between 1 and 8 total time points per patient. The Qiagen DNeasy Blood extraction kit was used to purify genomic DNA from total PBMCs and from tumor samples. Collected pretreatment and during treatment, PBMCs were isolated and stored as previously described. The chain joins TRBV5-1 to TRBJ2-3, with the identity of the D gene unclear. The TCR sequence derives from a woman aged 80 or older with urothelial cancer. The specimen comprised PBMCs, sampled around atezolizumab (anti-PD-L1) treatment. The nucleotide sequence is TGCGCCAGCAGCCCCCCGACTGGGTTTAGCACAGATACGCAGTATTTT. Translated, this gives CASSPPTGFSTDTQYF.